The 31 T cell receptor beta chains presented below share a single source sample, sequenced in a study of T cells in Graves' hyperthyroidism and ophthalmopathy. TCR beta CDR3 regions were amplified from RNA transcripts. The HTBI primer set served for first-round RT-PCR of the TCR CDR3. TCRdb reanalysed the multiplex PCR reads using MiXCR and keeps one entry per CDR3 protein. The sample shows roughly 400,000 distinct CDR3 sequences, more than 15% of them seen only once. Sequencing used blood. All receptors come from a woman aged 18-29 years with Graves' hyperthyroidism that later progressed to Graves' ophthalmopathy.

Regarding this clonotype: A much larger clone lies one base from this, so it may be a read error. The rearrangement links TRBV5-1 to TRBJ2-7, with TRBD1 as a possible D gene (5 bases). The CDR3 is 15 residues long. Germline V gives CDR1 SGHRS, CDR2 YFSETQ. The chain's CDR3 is CDSSLARAPTYEQYF. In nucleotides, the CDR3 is TGCGACAGCAGCTTGGCCAGGGCTCCCACCTACGAGCAGTACTTC.

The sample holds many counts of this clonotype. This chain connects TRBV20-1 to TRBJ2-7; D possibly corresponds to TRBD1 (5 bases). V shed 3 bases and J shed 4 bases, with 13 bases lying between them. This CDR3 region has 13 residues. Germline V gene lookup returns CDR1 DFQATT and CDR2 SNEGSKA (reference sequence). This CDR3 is CSASSQGPYEQYF. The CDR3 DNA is TGCAGTGCTAGTAGTCAGGGTCCATACGAGCAGTACTTC.

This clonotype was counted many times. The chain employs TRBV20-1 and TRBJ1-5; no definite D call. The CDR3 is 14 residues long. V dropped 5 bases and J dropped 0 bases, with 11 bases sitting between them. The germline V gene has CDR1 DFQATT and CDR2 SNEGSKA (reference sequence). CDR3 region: CSASDPFSNQPQHF. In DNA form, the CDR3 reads TGCAGTGCTTCCGACCCTTTTAGCAATCAGCCCCAGCATTTT.

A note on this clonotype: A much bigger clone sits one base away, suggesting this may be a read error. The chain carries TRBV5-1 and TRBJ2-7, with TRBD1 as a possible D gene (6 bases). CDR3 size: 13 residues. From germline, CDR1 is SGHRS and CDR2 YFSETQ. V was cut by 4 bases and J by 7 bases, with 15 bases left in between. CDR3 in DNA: TGCGCCAGCAGCCCACCCCTCAGGGGTGAGCAGTACTTC. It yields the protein CASSPPLRGEQYF.

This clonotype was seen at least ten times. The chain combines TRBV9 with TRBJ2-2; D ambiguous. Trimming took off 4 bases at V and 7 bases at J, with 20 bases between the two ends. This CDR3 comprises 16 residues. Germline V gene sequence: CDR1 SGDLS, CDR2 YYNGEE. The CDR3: CASSPYRVTANGELFF. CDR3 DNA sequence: TGTGCCAGCAGCCCATACCGGGTTACAGCTAACGGGGAGCTGTTTTTT.

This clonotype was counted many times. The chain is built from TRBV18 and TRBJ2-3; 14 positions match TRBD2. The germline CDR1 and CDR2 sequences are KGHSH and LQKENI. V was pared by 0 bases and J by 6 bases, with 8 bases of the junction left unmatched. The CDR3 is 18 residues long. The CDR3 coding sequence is TGTGCCAGCTCACCACCCCCGGGACTAGCGGGAGACCCGGATACGCAGTATTTT. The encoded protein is CASSPPPGLAGDPDTQYF.

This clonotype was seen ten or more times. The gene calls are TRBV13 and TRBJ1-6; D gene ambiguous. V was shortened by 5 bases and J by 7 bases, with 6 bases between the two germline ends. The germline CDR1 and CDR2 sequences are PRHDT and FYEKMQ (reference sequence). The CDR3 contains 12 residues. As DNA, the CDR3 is TGTGCCAGCAGCAGCATGAATTCACCCCTCCACTTT. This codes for CASSSMNSPLHF.

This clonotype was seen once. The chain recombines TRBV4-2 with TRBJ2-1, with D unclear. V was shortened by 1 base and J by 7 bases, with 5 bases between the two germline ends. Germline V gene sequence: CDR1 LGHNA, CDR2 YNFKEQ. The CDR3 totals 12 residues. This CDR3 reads CASSQGMNEQFF. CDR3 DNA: TGTGCCAGCAGCCAAGGGATGAATGAGCAGTTCTTC.

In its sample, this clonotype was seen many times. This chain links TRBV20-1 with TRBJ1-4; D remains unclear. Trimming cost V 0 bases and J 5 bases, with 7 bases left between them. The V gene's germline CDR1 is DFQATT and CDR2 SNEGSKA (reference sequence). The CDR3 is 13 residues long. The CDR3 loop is CSAREWTNEKLFF. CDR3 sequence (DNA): TGCAGTGCTAGAGAATGGACGAATGAAAAACTGTTTTTT.

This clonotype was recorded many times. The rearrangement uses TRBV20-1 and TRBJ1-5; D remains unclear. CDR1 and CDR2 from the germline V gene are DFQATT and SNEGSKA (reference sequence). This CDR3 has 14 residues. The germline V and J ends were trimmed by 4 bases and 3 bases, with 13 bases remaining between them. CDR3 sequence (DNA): TGCAGTGCTAATGGAATTCTCACCAATCAGCCCCAGCATTTT. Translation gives CSANGILTNQPQHF.

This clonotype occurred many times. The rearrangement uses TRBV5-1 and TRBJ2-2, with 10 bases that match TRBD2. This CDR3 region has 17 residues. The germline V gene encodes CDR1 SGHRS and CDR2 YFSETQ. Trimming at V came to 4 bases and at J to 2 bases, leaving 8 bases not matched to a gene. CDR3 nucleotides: TGCGCCAGCAGCCCTTCTAGCGGGAGCGCCAACACCGGGGAGCTGTTTTTT. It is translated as CASSPSSGSANTGELFF.

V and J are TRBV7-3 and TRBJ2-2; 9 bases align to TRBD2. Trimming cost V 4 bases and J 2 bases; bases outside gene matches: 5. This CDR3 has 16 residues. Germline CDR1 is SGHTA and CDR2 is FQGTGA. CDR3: CASSSQGLANTGELFF. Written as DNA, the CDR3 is TGTGCCAGCAGCTCCCAGGGACTAGCCAACACCGGGGAGCTGTTTTTT.

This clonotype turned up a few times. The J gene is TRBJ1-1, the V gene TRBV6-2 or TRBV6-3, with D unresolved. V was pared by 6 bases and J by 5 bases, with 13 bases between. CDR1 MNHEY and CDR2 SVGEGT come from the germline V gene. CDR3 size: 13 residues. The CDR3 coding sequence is TGTGCCAGCAGCCTCGGGGTGAGGACTGAAGCTTTCTTT. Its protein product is CASSLGVRTEAFF.

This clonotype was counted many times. The CDR3 loop reads CSVEVAGGDEQYF. The CDR3, as DNA: TGCAGCGTTGAGGTGGCAGGGGGTGACGAGCAGTACTTC. The chain carries TRBV29-1 and TRBJ2-7, with 7 bases aligning to TRBD1. The V gene end was trimmed by 3 bases and the J gene end by 5 bases; junction bases not matched to a gene: 7. Looked up from germline, CDR1 is SQVTM and CDR2 is ANQGSEA. The CDR3 totals 13 residues.

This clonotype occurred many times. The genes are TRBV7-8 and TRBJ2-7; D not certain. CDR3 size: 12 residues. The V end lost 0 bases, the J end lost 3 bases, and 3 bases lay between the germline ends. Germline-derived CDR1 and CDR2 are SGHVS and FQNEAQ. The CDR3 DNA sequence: TGTGCCAGCAGCTTAGCGTTCTACGAGCAGTACTTC. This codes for CASSLAFYEQYF. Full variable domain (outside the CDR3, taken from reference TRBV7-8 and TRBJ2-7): GAGVSQSPRYKVAKRGQDVALRCDPISGHVSLFWYQQALGQGPEFLTYFQNEAQLDKSGLPSDRFFAERPEGSVSTLKIQRTQQEDSAVYLCASSLAFYEQYFGPGTRLTVT.

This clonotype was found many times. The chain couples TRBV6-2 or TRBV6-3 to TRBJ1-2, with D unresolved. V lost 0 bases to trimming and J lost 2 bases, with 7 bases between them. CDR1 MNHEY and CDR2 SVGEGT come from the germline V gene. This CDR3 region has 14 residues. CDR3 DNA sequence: TGTGCCAGCAGTTACTCAACGGCAAACTATGGCTACACCTTC. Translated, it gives CASSYSTANYGYTF.

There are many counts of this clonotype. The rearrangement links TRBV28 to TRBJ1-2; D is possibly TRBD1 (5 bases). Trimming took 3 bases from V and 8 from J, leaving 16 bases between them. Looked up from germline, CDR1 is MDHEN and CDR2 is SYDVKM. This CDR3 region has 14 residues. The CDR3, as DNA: TGTGCCAGCAGTTTGTGGGGCCCCAAGGAGGGCTACACCTTC. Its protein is CASSLWGPKEGYTF.

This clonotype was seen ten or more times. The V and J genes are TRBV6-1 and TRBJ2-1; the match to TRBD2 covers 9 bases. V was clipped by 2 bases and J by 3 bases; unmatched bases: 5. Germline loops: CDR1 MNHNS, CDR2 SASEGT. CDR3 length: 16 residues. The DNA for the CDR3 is TGTGCCAGCAGTGAAAGGGCTAGCGGGATCTACAATGAGCAGTTCTTC. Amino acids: CASSERASGIYNEQFF.

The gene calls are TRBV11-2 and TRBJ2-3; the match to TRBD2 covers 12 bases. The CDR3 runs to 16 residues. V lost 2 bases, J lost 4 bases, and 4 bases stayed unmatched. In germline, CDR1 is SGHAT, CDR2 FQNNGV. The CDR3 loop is CASSLLTSGRPDTQYF. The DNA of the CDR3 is TGTGCCAGCAGCTTATTGACTAGCGGGAGACCAGATACGCAGTATTTT.

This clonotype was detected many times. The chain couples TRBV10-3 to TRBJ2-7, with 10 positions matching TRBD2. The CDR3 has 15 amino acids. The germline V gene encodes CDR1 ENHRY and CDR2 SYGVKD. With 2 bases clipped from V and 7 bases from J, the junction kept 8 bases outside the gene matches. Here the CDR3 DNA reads TGTGCCATCAGTGAGGGCCCTAGCGGGAGAGATGAGCAGTACTTC. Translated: CAISEGPSGRDEQYF.

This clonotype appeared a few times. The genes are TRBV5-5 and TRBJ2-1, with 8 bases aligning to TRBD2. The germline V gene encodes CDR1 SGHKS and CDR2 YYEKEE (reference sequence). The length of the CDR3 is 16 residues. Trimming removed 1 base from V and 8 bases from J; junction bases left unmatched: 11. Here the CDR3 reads CASSLSREGQGYEQFF. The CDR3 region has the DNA TGTGCCAGCAGCTTGTCACGGGAGGGCCAGGGGTATGAGCAGTTCTTC.

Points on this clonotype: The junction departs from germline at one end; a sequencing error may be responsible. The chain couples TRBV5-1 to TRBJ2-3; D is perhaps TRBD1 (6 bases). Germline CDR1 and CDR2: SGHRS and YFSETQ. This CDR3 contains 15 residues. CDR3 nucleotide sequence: TGCGCCTGCAGCTTGAGACAGGATAGCACAGATACGCAGTATTTT. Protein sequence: CACSLRQDSTDTQYF. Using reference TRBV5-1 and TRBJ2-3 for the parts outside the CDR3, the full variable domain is KAGVTQTPRYLIKTRGQQVTLSCSPISGHRSVSWYQQTPGQGLQFLFEYFSETQRNKGNFPGRFSGRQFSNSRSEMNVSTLELGDSALYLCACSLRQDSTDTQYFGPGTRLTVL.

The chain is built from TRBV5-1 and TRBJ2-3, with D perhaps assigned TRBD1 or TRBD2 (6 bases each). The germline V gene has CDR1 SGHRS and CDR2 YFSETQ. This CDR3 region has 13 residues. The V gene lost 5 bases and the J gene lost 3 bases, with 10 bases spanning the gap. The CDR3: CASRGAGTDTQYF. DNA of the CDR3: TGCGCCAGCAGGGGGGCGGGAACAGATACGCAGTATTTT.

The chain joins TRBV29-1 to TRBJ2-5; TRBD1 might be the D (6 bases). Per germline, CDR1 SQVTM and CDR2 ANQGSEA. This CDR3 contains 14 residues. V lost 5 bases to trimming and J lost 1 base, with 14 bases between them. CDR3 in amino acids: CSVPQGMGQETQYF. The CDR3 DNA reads TGCAGCGTTCCCCAGGGGATGGGCCAAGAGACCCAGTACTTC.

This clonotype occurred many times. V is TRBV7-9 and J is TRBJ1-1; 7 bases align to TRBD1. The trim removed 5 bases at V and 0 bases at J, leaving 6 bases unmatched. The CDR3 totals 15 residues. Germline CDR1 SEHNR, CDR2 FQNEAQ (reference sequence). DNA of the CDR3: TGTGCCAGCAGCCAGGGACAGAACCTGAACACTGAAGCTTTCTTT. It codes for CASSQGQNLNTEAFF.

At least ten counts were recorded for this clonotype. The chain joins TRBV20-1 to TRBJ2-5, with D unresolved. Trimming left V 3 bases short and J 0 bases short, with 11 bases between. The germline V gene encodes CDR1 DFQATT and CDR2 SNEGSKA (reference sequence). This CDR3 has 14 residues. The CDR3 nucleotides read TGCAGTGCTAGGAGTCGGCAGAACCAAGAGACCCAGTACTTC. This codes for CSARSRQNQETQYF.

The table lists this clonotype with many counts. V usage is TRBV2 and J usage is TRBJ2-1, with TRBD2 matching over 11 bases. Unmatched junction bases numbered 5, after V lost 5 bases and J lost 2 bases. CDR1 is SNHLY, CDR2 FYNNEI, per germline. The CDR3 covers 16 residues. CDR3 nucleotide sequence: TGTGCCAGCAGTCGACCACTAGCGGGAGCCTACAATGAGCAGTTCTTC. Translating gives CASSRPLAGAYNEQFF.

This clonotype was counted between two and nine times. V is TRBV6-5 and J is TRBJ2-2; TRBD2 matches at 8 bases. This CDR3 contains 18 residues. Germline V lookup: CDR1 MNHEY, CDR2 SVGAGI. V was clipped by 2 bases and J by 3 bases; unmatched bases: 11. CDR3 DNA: TGTGCCAGCAGTTACGGGCGGATACTAGCGGAATACACCGGGGAGCTGTTTTTT. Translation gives CASSYGRILAEYTGELFF.

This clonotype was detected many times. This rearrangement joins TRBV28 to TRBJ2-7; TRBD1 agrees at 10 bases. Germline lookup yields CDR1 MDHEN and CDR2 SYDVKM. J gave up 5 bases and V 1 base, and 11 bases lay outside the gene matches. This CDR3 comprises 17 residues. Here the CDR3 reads CASSLLRAGTGVNEQYF. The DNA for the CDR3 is TGTGCCAGCAGTTTATTGCGGGCAGGGACAGGGGTGAACGAGCAGTACTTC.

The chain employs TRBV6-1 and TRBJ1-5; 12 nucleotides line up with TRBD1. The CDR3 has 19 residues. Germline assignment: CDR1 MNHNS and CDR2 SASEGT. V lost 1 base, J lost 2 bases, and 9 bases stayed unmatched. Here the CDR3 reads CASSEEGTGGGLGNQPQHF. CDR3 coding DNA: TGTGCCAGCAGTGAAGAAGGGACAGGGGGCGGCTTGGGCAATCAGCCCCAGCATTTT.

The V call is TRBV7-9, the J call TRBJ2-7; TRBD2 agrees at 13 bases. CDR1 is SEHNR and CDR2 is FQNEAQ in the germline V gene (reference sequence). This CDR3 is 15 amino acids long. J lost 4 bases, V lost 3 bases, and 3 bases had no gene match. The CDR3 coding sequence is TGTGCCAGCAGCTTCTTGACTAGCGGGAGGTACGAGCAGTACTTC. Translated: CASSFLTSGRYEQYF.